The 32 T cell receptor beta chains below all came from one sample that was sequenced in a study of blood T cell repertoires in COVID-19. TCRdb's table, derived via immunoSEQ multiplex PCR, lists solely in-frame clones and lacks some. This sample has 78,000 or so clones, with around 83% found just once. What was sequenced was peripheral blood. These receptors came from a woman in her fifties or sixties with acute or convalescent COVID-19.

This chain links TRBV27 with TRBJ2-3; the match to TRBD1 covers 11 bases. Germline values: CDR1 MNHEY, CDR2 SMNVEV (reference sequence). CDR3 size: 16 residues. The V and J ends lost 6 bases and 3 bases, in that order; junction bases with no gene match: 8. This CDR3 reads CASRFIGTGGTDTQYF. CDR3 bases: TGTGCCAGCAGATTCATTGGGACAGGGGGGACAGATACGCAGTATTTT.

V gene TRBV2 combines with J gene TRBJ2-3; 11 positions match TRBD2. The CDR3 runs to 16 residues. V lost 4 bases to trimming and J lost 6 bases; unmatched junction nucleotides: 9. Germline V gene lookup returns CDR1 SNHLY and CDR2 FYNNEI. The CDR3 DNA follows: TGTGCCAGCAGTGGTGAGGCTAGCGGGGGGTTTGATACGCAGTATTTT. Translation gives CASSGEASGGFDTQYF.

The chain links TRBV15 to TRBJ1-5; tentatively, D is TRBD1 (6 bases). Germline loops: CDR1 LNHNV, CDR2 YYDKDF (reference sequence). Trimming stripped 9 bases from V and 4 bases from J, with 16 bases between. The CDR3 runs 14 residues. The CDR3 loop reads CATRAGEFNQPQHF. In DNA form, the CDR3 reads TGTGCCACTAGAGCAGGGGAATTTAATCAGCCCCAGCATTTT. Complete variable domain (other parts from reference TRBV15 and TRBJ1-5): DAMVIQNPRYQVTQFGKPVTLSCSQTLNHNVMYWYQQKSSQAPKLLFHYYDKDFNNEADTPDNFQSRRPNTSFCFLDIRSPGLGDTAMYLCATRAGEFNQPQHFGDGTRLSIL.

V and J are TRBV5-1 and TRBJ1-1, with 8 bases matching TRBD1. The CDR3 contains 15 residues. Germline CDR1 SGHRS, CDR2 YFSETQ. Losses at the gene ends were 3 bases for V and 4 bases for J; bases not matched to a gene: 8. The CDR3 here is CASSWGLTGGTEAFF. CDR3 sequence (DNA): TGCGCCAGCAGCTGGGGTCTAACAGGGGGCACTGAAGCTTTCTTT.

The rearrangement joins TRBV28 to TRBJ1-1; possible D gene TRBD1, 5 bases. The germline V gene has CDR1 MDHEN and CDR2 SYDVKM. V dropped 7 bases and J dropped 5 bases, with 14 bases sitting between them. The CDR3 totals 13 residues. CDR3 sequence (DNA): TGTGCCAGCATTGTATTCGGGGGTACTGAAGCTTTCTTT. Translation: CASIVFGGTEAFF. Combining the CDR3 with reference TRBV28 and TRBJ1-1 gives the whole variable domain DVKVTQSSRYLVKRTGEKVFLECVQDMDHENMFWYRQDPGLGLRLIYFSYDVKMKEKGDIPEGYSVSREKKERFSLILESASTNQTSMYLCASIVFGGTEAFFGQGTRLTVV.

The V gene is TRBV2, the J gene TRBJ1-4; D may be TRBD1 (6 bases). The germline V gene has CDR1 SNHLY and CDR2 FYNNEI. The CDR3 is made up of 15 amino acids. V was pared by 6 bases and J by 8 bases, with 19 bases between. This CDR3 reads CASRENGVTGEKLFF. The CDR3 nucleotides read TGTGCCAGCAGGGAAAACGGGGTCACAGGGGAAAAACTGTTTTTT. The full variable domain, its missing parts supplied by reference TRBV2 and TRBJ1-4, is EPEVTQTPSHQVTQMGQEVILRCVPISNHLYFYWYRQILGQKVEFLVSFYNNEISEKSEIFDDQFSVERPDGSNFTLKIRSTKLEDSAMYFCASRENGVTGEKLFFGSGTQLSVL.

The V gene is TRBV12-3 or TRBV12-4, the J gene TRBJ1-2; D unclear. V was pared by 0 bases and J by 10 bases, with 12 bases between. The CDR3 totals 13 residues. CDR3 nucleotides: TGTGCCAGCAGTTTAGCCATAGACTCCTCCTACACCTTC. Protein: CASSLAIDSSYTF.

The J gene is TRBJ2-7, the V gene TRBV2, with 14 bases aligning to TRBD2. This CDR3 region has 17 residues. Germline CDR1 SNHLY, CDR2 FYNNEI. V dropped 7 bases and J dropped 5; count of bases not matched to a gene: 13. The chain's CDR3 is CASTPGLAGALPDEQYF. CDR3 nucleotides: TGTGCCAGCACCCCGGGACTAGCGGGGGCGCTTCCCGACGAGCAGTACTTC.

The CDR3 region is CASSLNRDEKLFF. DNA of the CDR3: TGTGCCAGCTCCCTCAACAGGGATGAAAAACTGTTTTTT. This chain links TRBV18 with TRBJ1-4, with D maybe TRBD1 (6 bases). V lost 6 bases to trimming and J lost 6 bases, with 11 bases between them. This CDR3 has 13 amino acids. Germline CDR1 KGHSH, CDR2 LQKENI.

The chain is built from TRBV3-1 (or the pseudogene TRBV3-2) and TRBJ1-4, with D possibly being TRBD1 (5 bases). Looked up from germline, CDR1 is LGHDT and CDR2 is YNNKEL (reference sequence). Trimming cost V 6 bases and J 6 bases, with 26 bases left between them. The CDR3 sequence is 18 residues long. The CDR3 sequence: CASRDTGGWGNYYEKLFF. CDR3 sequence (DNA): TGTGCCAGCAGGGACACCGGGGGGTGGGGCAACTACTATGAAAAACTGTTTTTT.

This clone was found a few times. The J gene is TRBJ1-2, the V gene TRBV4-1; D uncertain. Germline CDR1 and CDR2: MGHRA and YSYEKL. Trimming pared 0 bases from V and 8 bases from J, leaving 10 bases between. The CDR3 sequence is 13 residues long. The CDR3 bases are TGCGCCAGCAGCCAAGAACCCCAGGCAGGCTACACCTTC. Its translation: CASSQEPQAGYTF.

This chain joins TRBV9 and TRBJ1-6, with D hard to call. CDR1 and CDR2 (germline): SGDLS, YYNGEE. The V end was cut by 0 bases, the J end by 6 bases, with 16 bases between. This CDR3 comprises 17 residues. The CDR3 DNA is TGTGCCAGCAGCGTAGACGCAGCGGGCAGCAGTAATTCACCCCTCCACTTT. The encoded protein is CASSVDAAGSSNSPLHF.

CDR3 DNA: TGTGCCAGCAGTAAAACGAGCGGCCCCTCCTACGAGCAGTACTTC. Protein sequence: CASSKTSGPSYEQYF. The genes are TRBV14 and TRBJ2-7, with D perhaps TRBD2 (5 bases). The CDR3 runs to 15 residues. Germline-derived CDR1 and CDR2 are SGHDN and FVKESK. With 6 bases removed from V and 0 bases from J, the gap between germline ends came to 15 bases. Full variable domain (remainder filled in from reference TRBV14 and TRBJ2-7): EAGVTQFPSHSVIEKGQTVTLRCDPISGHDNLYWYRRVMGKEIKFLLHFVKESKQDESGMPNNRFLAERTGGTYSTLKVQPAELEDSGVYFCASSKTSGPSYEQYFGPGTRLTVT.

The V gene is TRBV30, the J gene TRBJ1-2; no reliable D call. The V end lost 0 bases, the J end lost 2 bases, and 13 bases lay between the germline ends. CDR1 and CDR2 (germline): GTSNPN, SVGIG (reference sequence). The CDR3 covers 15 residues. The CDR3 region is CAWSVRGRQNYGYTF. The CDR3, as DNA: TGTGCCTGGAGTGTACGGGGTAGGCAGAACTATGGCTACACCTTC.

The chain recombines TRBV12-3 or TRBV12-4 with TRBJ1-2; TRBD1 is a possible D gene (6 bases). Deletions cut 6 bases from V and 4 bases from J, with 12 bases between. CDR3 length equals 13 residues. This chain's CDR3 is CASRTRGGYGYTF. CDR3 bases: TGTGCCAGCAGAACAAGGGGGGGCTATGGCTACACCTTC.

The chain is built from TRBV5-6 and TRBJ1-1, with TRBD1 matching over 8 bases. V was clipped by 3 bases and J by 5 bases; unmatched bases: 6. The CDR3 length is 14 residues. Germline V gives CDR1 SGHDT, CDR2 YYEEEE. CDR3 amino acids: CASSSTGAVTEAFF. CDR3 DNA sequence: TGTGCCAGCAGCTCGACAGGGGCGGTGACTGAAGCTTTCTTT.

The chain links TRBV18 to TRBJ1-3, with TRBD1 matching 12 bases. V gave up 3 bases and J gave up 8 bases; unmatched junction bases: 5. CDR1 and CDR2 from the germline V gene are KGHSH and LQKENI. There are 15 residues in the CDR3. CDR3 loop: CASSPTGTGGHTIYF. In nucleotides, the CDR3 is TGTGCCAGCTCACCGACCGGGACAGGGGGCCACACCATATATTTT.

This clone occurred a few times. This rearrangement joins TRBV21-1 to TRBJ1-2; whether TRBD1, the table's D call, matches the DNA was not checked. TRBV21-1 has pseudogene status. This CDR3 is 14 amino acids long. In DNA, the CDR3 is TGTGCCAGCAGCAAAGTTTCAGGGGACTATGGCTACACCTTC. Residues: CASSKVSGDYGYTF.

The chain recombines TRBV19 with TRBJ2-3; D is ambiguous. The germline V and J ends were trimmed by 10 bases and 2 bases, with 13 bases remaining between them. The CDR3 is made up of 13 amino acids. Germline V lookup: CDR1 LNHDA, CDR2 SQIVND (reference sequence). This CDR3 reads CAKLLTDTDTQYF. CDR3 nucleotides: TGTGCCAAACTTCTTACAGACACAGATACGCAGTATTTT.

The J gene is TRBJ1-2, the V gene TRBV2; 8 bases map to TRBD1. Per the germline V gene, CDR1 is SNHLY and CDR2 is FYNNEI. V gave up 6 bases and J gave up 1 base; unmatched junction bases: 7. This CDR3 has 15 amino acids. CDR3 bases: TGTGCCAGCAGGAGGACAGGGACCGTTAACTATGGCTACACCTTC. Amino acid sequence: CASRRTGTVNYGYTF.

V and J are TRBV4-1 and TRBJ2-1; D is perhaps TRBD1 (5 bases). Trimming took 4 bases from V and 2 from J, leaving 12 bases between them. Germline assignment: CDR1 MGHRA and CDR2 YSYEKL. The CDR3 is made up of 15 amino acids. The CDR3: CASSPLVGPYNEQFF. CDR3 nucleotide sequence: TGCGCCAGCAGCCCCCTAGTGGGGCCCTACAATGAGCAGTTCTTC.

The chain links TRBV18 to TRBJ2-3, with 8 bases lining up with TRBD1. The V gene end was trimmed by 1 base and the J gene end by 1 base; junction bases not matched to a gene: 4. Germline CDR1 and CDR2: KGHSH and LQKENI. The CDR3 extends over 16 amino acids. The CDR3 bases are TGTGCCAGCTCACCACGGACAGGGACTGGCACAGATACGCAGTATTTT. This encodes CASSPRTGTGTDTQYF.

The CDR3 loop is CASRAGGYSNQPQHF. The CDR3 region has the DNA TGTGCCAGCAGGGCAGGGGGATATAGCAATCAGCCCCAGCATTTT. The V call is TRBV2, the J call TRBJ1-5, with 7 bases identical to TRBD1. This CDR3 region has 15 residues. Germline trimming cut 6 bases from V and 0 bases from J; bases unmatched to any gene: 5. Germline values: CDR1 SNHLY, CDR2 FYNNEI.

The CDR3 protein is CASSSGTGGTNTGELFF. The CDR3 coding sequence is TGCGCCAGCAGCTCAGGGACAGGGGGGACGAACACCGGGGAGCTGTTTTTT. This chain connects TRBV5-1 to TRBJ2-2; 11 nucleotides match TRBD1. CDR1 is SGHRS, CDR2 YFSETQ, per germline. The CDR3 length is 17 residues. The ends lost 3 bases at V and 0 bases at J; junction bases unmatched: 4. The whole variable domain, filled in from reference TRBV5-1 and TRBJ2-2, reads KAGVTQTPRYLIKTRGQQVTLSCSPISGHRSVSWYQQTPGQGLQFLFEYFSETQRNKGNFPGRFSGRQFSNSRSEMNVSTLELGDSALYLCASSSGTGGTNTGELFFGEGSRLTVL.

The chain employs TRBV3-1 (or the pseudogene TRBV3-2) and TRBJ2-7, with 7 bases fitting TRBD2. With 5 bases clipped from V and 5 bases from J, the junction kept 12 bases outside the gene matches. Germline lookup yields CDR1 LGHDT and CDR2 YNNKEL (reference sequence). The CDR3 length is 15 residues. The CDR3 DNA reads as TGTGCCAGCAGCGAAGGGTCCGGGGGGTCCAACGAGCAGTACTTC. Protein product: CASSEGSGGSNEQYF.

This clone has just one count. The V and J genes are TRBV10-1 and TRBJ1-2; 12 bases line up with TRBD1. Germline-derived CDR1 and CDR2 are WNHNN and SYGVQD (reference sequence). J lost 8 bases, V lost 3 bases, and 1 base had no gene match. CDR3 length: 13 residues. CDR3 DNA: TGCGCCAGCAGTGATGGGACAGGGGGCGGCTACACCTTC. This sequence encodes CASSDGTGGGYTF.

The V call is TRBV2, the J call TRBJ1-4, with 8 bases that match TRBD1. Losses at the gene ends were 8 bases for V and 7 bases for J; bases not matched to a gene: 18. Looked up from germline, CDR1 is SNHLY and CDR2 is FYNNEI. This CDR3 is 17 amino acids long. The CDR3 here is CASGSRPLTGAVEKLFF. The CDR3 nucleotides read TGTGCCAGCGGATCCCGACCCTTGACAGGGGCGGTTGAAAAACTGTTTTTT.

This chain connects TRBV7-9 to TRBJ2-7; 7 bases agree with TRBD2. Looked up from germline, CDR1 is SEHNR and CDR2 is FQNEAQ (reference sequence). V dropped 5 bases and J dropped 1; count of bases not matched to a gene: 17. CDR3 length: 18 residues. CDR3 in amino acids: CASSTQKPGLKTSYEQYF. CDR3 in DNA: TGTGCCAGCAGCACTCAAAAGCCGGGACTAAAAACATCCTACGAGCAGTACTTC. Looking up the rest from reference TRBV7-9 and TRBJ2-7 gives the full variable domain: DTGVSQNPRHKITKRGQNVTFRCDPISEHNRLYWYRQTLGQGPEFLTYFQNEAQLEKSRLLSDRFSAERPKGSFSTLEIQRTEQGDSAMYLCASSTQKPGLKTSYEQYFGPGTRLTVT.

The chain employs TRBV19 and TRBJ2-3, with 7 bases that match TRBD2. This CDR3 comprises 16 residues. Germline V gene sequence: CDR1 LNHDA, CDR2 SQIVND (reference sequence). Trimming cost V 6 bases and J 1 base; bases outside gene matches: 10. CDR3 in DNA: TGTGCCAGTAGCTCCCCGGGTGGGGGGGGCACAGATACGCAGTATTTT. Translation gives CASSSPGGGGTDTQYF.

The chain uses TRBV7-2 and TRBJ1-2, with D possibly being TRBD1 (5 bases). There are 18 residues in the CDR3. Germline V gene sequence: CDR1 SGHTA, CDR2 FQGNSA. V lost 5 bases and J lost 8, with 30 bases in between. The CDR3 sequence: CASSENVLSGGQGRGYTF. The DNA of the CDR3 is TGTGCCAGCAGCGAAAACGTACTAAGCGGGGGTCAAGGAAGAGGCTACACCTTC.

The genes are TRBV30 and TRBJ1-1, with 9 bases matching TRBD1. The V gene's germline CDR1 is GTSNPN and CDR2 SVGIG (reference sequence). The CDR3 totals 14 residues. Trimming at V came to 5 bases and at J to 5 bases, leaving 9 bases not matched to a gene. This CDR3 is CAWANRGQGTEAFF. The CDR3 bases are TGTGCCTGGGCTAACAGGGGACAGGGAACTGAAGCTTTCTTT. The full variable domain, with the rest looked up from reference TRBV30 and TRBJ1-1, is SQTIHQWPATLVQPVGSPLSLECTVEGTSNPNLYWYRQAAGRGLQLLFYSVGIGQISSEVPQNLSASRPQDRQFILSSKKLLLSDSGFYLCAWANRGQGTEAFFGQGTRLTVV.

Written as DNA, the CDR3 is TGCAGTGCCAGTCCGGGACAGGGGACGGTTCAGCCCCAGCATTTT. Its translation: CSASPGQGTVQPQHF. The chain couples TRBV20-1 to TRBJ1-5; 10 bases are shared with TRBD1. Trimming took 6 bases from V and 6 from J; bases not matched to a gene: 11. This CDR3 is 15 amino acids long. Germline values: CDR1 DFQATT, CDR2 SNEGSKA (reference sequence).